Given below is one T cell receptor (beta chain) in context. Its antigen is still unknown. No base quality values were provided; no much bigger clone lies one nucleotide off. Via the germline V gene, CDR1 is LGHNA and CDR2 YNFKEQ. Trimming takes 4 bases from V and 6 bases from J, and the germline ends sit 11 bases apart. From the cysteine up to the phenylalanine, the CDR3 has a length of 13 residues. Only the CDR3 portion is preserved as DNA: 39 bases, with reading frame beginning at the first base. The collaborating institutions used their own protocols to collect whole blood in K2EDTA tubes. For TCRbeta analysis, collaborator samples were shipped as frozen whole blood, as isolated PBMCs, or as DNA extracted from either sample type. This sample was included in a study of blood T cell repertoires in COVID-19 (dated by TCRdb to between 2020 and 2021). Describing the broader study: Samples from collaborators originated in the United States, Italy and Spain and spanned both the acute and convalescent phases of COVID-19. The prospective study material was composed of cDNA or gDNA derived from T cells, B-cell-depleted T cells, or PBMCs. Deeply sampled blood TCRbeta repertoires from subjects exposed to, actively infected with, or recovered from COVID-19 were included in the dataset. The repertoires were made available in a free public database intended to serve as a resource for research on the immune response to SARS-CoV-2. The samples were drawn from two sources: the first 160 participants of the ongoing ImmuneRACE study, and 1,254 subjects contributed by 6 global collaborators. Nearly every sample came with metadata listing a de-identified subject ID, COVID-19 status, age in years and sex. Where HLA class I and class II types were available, the types were taken from metadata supplied by the sample provider, not from assay-based typing.

The immunoSEQ Assay, a bias-controlled multiplex PCR, was used to amplify TCRbeta CDR3 regions from genomic DNA. For the original study's pipeline: Nucleated cell counts per sample were estimated from amplification of reference gene primers within the assay. To quantify the absolute abundance of each unique TCRbeta CDR3 rearrangement, sequence reads were collapsed and filtered. For each sample, productive Simpson clonality was calculated as the square root of Simpson's diversity index over productive rearrangements. Here the immuneACCESS table is served through TCRdb, limited to in-frame sequences with V and J called. Missing clones are a known gap in these copies; in checked studies unresolved V genes cover under half, and the rest lacks a known reason. V, J and clone size reflect that table, while D and trimming were determined from the DNA. This sample is represented by around 60,000 clones; approximately 80% of them were singletons. Around 3.4% of the sample is held by the ten biggest clonotypes.

Overall study results and their limits: Clinical and demographic metadata were provided uncurated, with the amount varying by source and participant.

The V gene is TRBV4-2 and the J gene is TRBJ2-3, and possibly TRBD1, on 6 matching bases. Sequenced material: peripheral blood. This TCR came from a woman aged 80 or over with acute or convalescent COVID-19. The CDR3 in this case is CASSRGLEDTQYF. The bases are TGTGCCAGCAGCCGGGGGCTGGAGGATACGCAGTATTTT.